This TCR beta chain was recorded in a study of tumor and adjacent non-tumor tissue in lung cancer. RNA was extracted from bulk tissue without any cell sorting. This CDR3 comprises 18 residues. A modified ARM-PCR protocol with three rounds of nested PCR amplified TCRbeta. TCRdb analysed the multiplex PCR reads with MiXCR anew, one entry per CDR3 protein. The data hold roughly 93,000 distinct CDR3 sequences, with less than 80% observed a single time. Notes on the study in general: Top 100 clones took a larger repertoire share in normal lung.

On this clonotype: The antigen is undetermined. At one end the junction does not follow the germline gene, possibly because of a read error.

Sequenced: lung tumor tissue. The chain carries TRBV12-3 or TRBV12-4 and TRBJ2-4, with 8 nucleotides matching TRBD2. The receptor was isolated from a man in his sixties with non-small cell lung cancer. DNA for the CDR3: TGTGACAGCAGTTCCGGACTAGCAAAACCTACAGCCAAAAACATTCAGTACTTC. Amino acids: CDSSSGLAKPTAKNIQYF.